A single T cell receptor beta chain is shown here with its context. The antigen is not known. Germline V gene lookup returns CDR1 SNHLY and CDR2 FYNNEI. The CDR3 loop spans 15 amino acids. V shed 6 bases, J shed 2 bases, and the junction held 7 bases outside the gene matches. The entry originates in a study of T cell responses to AZD1222 COVID-19 vaccine. Study-wide results and limits: Targets within unmutated variant regions were reportedly found for nearly half of spike-specific TCRs. CD4 TCRs associated with vaccination spanned spike, dominating at 160-218 and 743-854. White British donors predominated, females outnumbered males, and clonal diversity was possibly underestimated. When two AZD1222 doses had been given, Spike-specific TCR breadth and depth rose.

Clones were sequenced by immunoSEQ multiplex PCR, and TCRdb holds only the in-frame ones, with some missing. In the table there are about 180,000 clones, approximately 94% of which are singletons. This TCR derives from an adult in good health. The chain links TRBV2 to TRBJ1-5; 7 bases are shared with TRBD1. The material was peripheral blood, obtained on day 0 of AZD1222 vaccination. Here the CDR3 DNA reads TGTGCCAGCAGGGGTAATACAGGGGGCAATCAGCCCCAGCATTTT. It is translated as CASRGNTGGNQPQHF.